The 22 T cell receptor beta chains presented below share a single source sample, sequenced in a study of blood T cell repertoires in COVID-19. The method was immunoSEQ multiplex PCR; TCRdb's version includes in-frame clones alone and lacks a portion of them. Among about 51,000 clones listed, around 86% were seen once. Sequenced material: peripheral blood. These receptors all stem from a man aged 45-65 years with active COVID-19.

The chain uses TRBV5-4 and TRBJ2-5, with 7 nucleotides matching TRBD2. With V trimmed by 4 bases and J by 5 bases, 8 bases remained unmatched. There are 14 residues in the CDR3. Germline V gene sequence: CDR1 SGHNT, CDR2 YYREEE (reference sequence). DNA for the CDR3: TGTGCCAGCAGCCAAGACCCGCGGGGGGAGACCCAGTACTTC. Protein: CASSQDPRGETQYF.

This clone has just one count. J is TRBJ1-1 and V is TRBV29-1, with a tentative D call TRBD1 (5 bases). Germline loops: CDR1 SQVTM, CDR2 ANQGSEA. The CDR3 contains 12 residues. V lost 8 bases and J 0 bases, leaving 10 bases between the germline ends. The CDR3: CSCRQLNTEAFF. The CDR3 DNA sequence: TGCAGCTGTAGACAGTTGAACACTGAAGCTTTCTTT. Drawing the rest from reference TRBV29-1 and TRBJ1-1, the complete variable domain is SAVISQKPSRDICQRGTSLTIQCQVDSQVTMMFWYRQQPGQSLTLIATANQGSEATYESGFVIDKFPISRPNLTFSTLTVSNMSPEDSSIYLCSCRQLNTEAFFGQGTRLTVV.

DNA for the CDR3: TGTGCCAGCAGCGAGGAGGGGGCGGGAAGCCCTCAAGAGACCCAGTACTTC. Its protein product is CASSEEGAGSPQETQYF. The J gene is TRBJ2-5, the V gene TRBV9, with TRBD1 as a possible D gene (7 bases). The CDR3 consists of 17 residues. CDR1 and CDR2 from the germline V gene are SGDLS and YYNGEE. Between the trimmed V and J ends, which lost 3 bases and 2 bases, there was a span of 20 bases.

V is TRBV18 and J is TRBJ1-6; D perhaps matches TRBD1 (5 bases). The germline V gene encodes CDR1 KGHSH and CDR2 LQKENI. The V gene lost 3 bases and the J gene lost 4 bases, with 10 bases spanning the gap. CDR3 length equals 15 residues. The CDR3 DNA reads TGTGCCAGCTCACCGGGTGCAGGGTATAATTCACCCCTCCACTTT. Translating it yields CASSPGAGYNSPLHF. The full variable domain, with the rest looked up from reference TRBV18 and TRBJ1-6, is NAGVMQNPRHLVRRRGQEARLRCSPMKGHSHVYWYRQLPEEGLKFMVYLQKENIIDESGMPKERFSAEFPKEGPSILRIQQVVRGDSAAYFCASSPGAGYNSPLHFGNGTRLTVT.

The J gene is TRBJ1-1, the V gene TRBV15; D perhaps matches TRBD1 (5 bases). Trimming pared 1 base from V and 4 bases from J, leaving 19 bases between. The CDR3 is 17 amino acids. Germline CDR1 and CDR2: LNHNV and YYDKDF (reference sequence). As DNA, the CDR3 is TGTGCCACCAGCAGAGGTGAGGTAGTTCAGGGTGGCACTGAAGCTTTCTTT. It translates to CATSRGEVVQGGTEAFF.

V usage is TRBV5-1 and J usage is TRBJ2-7, with a tentative D call TRBD2 (5 bases). This CDR3 spans 13 amino acids. V lost 0 bases and J 3 bases, leaving 7 bases between the germline ends. Germline V CDR1 and CDR2: SGHRS, YFSETQ. The CDR3 DNA follows: TGCGCCAGCAGCTTGGAAGCGGTCTACGAGCAGTACTTC. As protein: CASSLEAVYEQYF.

By its share, this clone is medium-sized (0.01 to 0.1%). The rearrangement joins TRBV4-1 to TRBJ1-2; D remains ambiguous. Trimming removed 0 bases from V and 2 bases from J, with 10 bases in between. This CDR3 spans 15 amino acids. Germline values: CDR1 MGHRA, CDR2 YSYEKL. CDR3 loop: CASSQDRGGNYGYTF. The DNA for the CDR3 is TGCGCCAGCAGCCAAGATCGGGGAGGGAACTATGGCTACACCTTC.

This chain uses TRBV5-1 with TRBJ1-2; 9 positions match TRBD1. The CDR3 is 14 residues long. Trimming at V came to 8 bases and at J to 6 bases, leaving 11 bases not matched to a gene. Germline assignment: CDR1 SGHRS and CDR2 YFSETQ. The CDR3 region has the DNA TGCGCCAGTACTGAGACAGGGGGAGGTGATGGCTACACCTTC. Residues: CASTETGGGDGYTF.

The genes are TRBV29-1 and TRBJ1-5; D is perhaps TRBD1 (5 bases). V was shortened by 3 bases and J by 4 bases, with 10 bases between the two germline ends. CDR1 SQVTM and CDR2 ANQGSEA come from the germline V gene. The CDR3 runs 13 residues. CDR3: CSVDAGRNQPQHF. The DNA for the CDR3 is TGCAGCGTTGACGCAGGGCGGAATCAGCCCCAGCATTTT.

The rearrangement uses TRBV27 and TRBJ2-1; 7 nucleotides match TRBD2. This CDR3 contains 14 residues. V shed 3 bases, J shed 6 bases, and the junction held 5 bases outside the gene matches. CDR1 is MNHEY and CDR2 is SMNVEV in the germline V gene (reference sequence). The CDR3 reads CASSLAGAANEQFF. The DNA for the CDR3 is TGTGCCAGCAGTTTGGCGGGAGCGGCCAATGAGCAGTTCTTC.

The chain is built from TRBV7-9 and TRBJ2-5, with 13 bases identical to TRBD2. Trimming removed 5 bases from V and 3 bases from J; junction bases left unmatched: 3. Germline assignment: CDR1 SEHNR and CDR2 FQNEAQ (reference sequence). The CDR3 covers 15 residues. CDR3 sequence: CASSPGLAGEETQYF. The CDR3 nucleotides read TGTGCCAGCAGCCCTGGACTAGCGGGAGAAGAGACCCAGTACTTC.

The chain combines TRBV6-5 with TRBJ2-1; possibly TRBD2 for D (5 bases). Trimming took 3 bases from V and 0 from J, leaving 9 bases between them. The germline V gene encodes CDR1 MNHEY and CDR2 SVGAGI. This CDR3 spans 15 amino acids. The CDR3 spells CASSYNGNSYNEQFF. The CDR3 bases are TGTGCCAGCAGTTATAACGGGAACTCCTACAATGAGCAGTTCTTC.

The rearrangement uses TRBV10-3 and TRBJ1-1; a weak D match, TRBD1 (5 bases). Germline V gives CDR1 ENHRY, CDR2 SYGVKD. This CDR3 is 13 amino acids long. The V end lost 7 bases, the J end lost 2 bases, and 11 bases lay between the germline ends. CDR3 nucleotide sequence: TGTGCCATCAATACAGGTCAAAACACTGAAGCTTTCTTT. Its translation: CAINTGQNTEAFF.

The CDR3 sequence is CASRLTGSNEQYF. CDR3 DNA sequence: TGTGCCAGCAGACTGACAGGGAGTAACGAGCAGTACTTC. The chain has TRBV7-9 and TRBJ2-7; TRBD1 matches at 7 bases. Germline V CDR1 and CDR2: SEHNR, FQNEAQ (reference sequence). J was trimmed by 5 bases and V by 6 bases; bases with no gene match: 7. The CDR3 contains 13 residues.

The genes are TRBV4-2 and TRBJ2-2; tentative D call: TRBD1 (5 bases). Trimming removed 4 bases from V and 2 bases from J, with 11 bases in between. Germline V CDR1 and CDR2: LGHNA, YNFKEQ. CDR3 length: 15 amino acids. The DNA for the CDR3 is TGTGCCAGCAGCCCCCAGGGAACAAACACCGGGGAGCTGTTTTTT. Protein sequence: CASSPQGTNTGELFF.

The chain combines TRBV7-9 with TRBJ2-2; 11 bases are shared with TRBD1. The CDR3 totals 15 residues. J was trimmed by 11 bases and V by 5 bases; bases with no gene match: 10. CDR1 is SEHNR and CDR2 is FQNEAQ in the germline V gene (reference sequence). CDR3 sequence (DNA): TGTGCCAGCAGCCTTGGGACAGGGGGTCAATTTGAGCTGTTTTTT. Its translation: CASSLGTGGQFELFF.

The chain combines TRBV18 with TRBJ2-5; the match to TRBD2 covers 11 bases. Per the germline V gene, CDR1 is KGHSH and CDR2 is LQKENI. The ends lost 4 bases at V and 2 bases at J; junction bases unmatched: 3. CDR3 length: 15 residues. The CDR3 loop is CASSRGLAEQETQYF. Here the CDR3 DNA reads TGTGCCAGCTCACGGGGACTAGCGGAACAAGAGACCCAGTACTTC.

This clone was seen a single time. The rearrangement links TRBV5-1 to TRBJ2-7; 11 bases are shared with TRBD2. The CDR3 is made up of 16 amino acids. V gave up 4 bases and J gave up 1 base; unmatched junction bases: 7. Germline-derived CDR1 and CDR2 are SGHRS and YFSETQ. This chain's CDR3 is CASSTPLAGGSYEQYF. The CDR3 region has the DNA TGCGCCAGCAGCACACCTCTAGCGGGAGGTTCCTACGAGCAGTACTTC.

The rearrangement joins TRBV4-3 to TRBJ2-7; D might be TRBD2 (7 bases). The CDR3 totals 14 residues. Germline CDR1 and CDR2: LGHNA and YSLEER. V gave up 4 bases and J gave up 3 bases, with 13 bases separating them. This CDR3 reads CASSPKGGGYEQYF. The CDR3 DNA is TGCGCCAGCAGCCCCAAGGGGGGGGGCTACGAGCAGTACTTC.

The chain links TRBV30 to TRBJ2-5, with D possibly TRBD2 on 5 matching bases. V lost 4 bases, J lost 5 bases, and 17 bases lay in between. From germline, CDR1 is GTSNPN and CDR2 SVGIG (reference sequence). The CDR3 sequence is 14 residues long. CDR3 nucleotide sequence: TGTGCCTGGAAGGATGCGGGCTCAAGGGAGACCCAGTACTTC. Translated: CAWKDAGSRETQYF.

This chain joins TRBV2 and TRBJ2-5, with D perhaps TRBD1 (6 bases). V lost 5 bases and J lost 2, with 9 bases in between. The CDR3 is 13 amino acids. Germline V gene data show CDR1 as SNHLY and CDR2 as FYNNEI. CDR3: CASSMDSQETQYF. CDR3 sequence (DNA): TGTGCCAGCAGTATGGACAGTCAAGAGACCCAGTACTTC.

The chain recombines TRBV7-9 with TRBJ2-7; 7 positions agree with TRBD2. The germline CDR1 and CDR2 sequences are SEHNR and FQNEAQ (reference sequence). There are 17 residues in the CDR3. V shed 4 bases, J shed 5 bases, and the junction held 17 bases outside the gene matches. In DNA, the CDR3 is TGTGCCAGCAGCTCCGTCGGGGGAGGGCCGGGACGCCACGAGCAGTACTTC. Protein: CASSSVGGGPGRHEQYF.